Each of the 3 T cell receptor beta chains below was sequenced from the same sample in a study of T cell repertoires in cytomegalovirus infection. Each CDR3 protein gets one entry after TCRdb re-called the reads with MiXCR. The sample includes roughly 310,000 distinct CDR3 sequences, roughly a sixth of them seen just once. Material: PBMCs. These receptors were obtained from a human donor in good health (CMV status not recorded). Some clones in this sample may be carry-over from other donors' samples.

This clonotype showed up just a few times. The chain is built from TRBV28 and TRBJ2-1; no definite D call. Germline values: CDR1 MDHEN, CDR2 SYDVKM. The CDR3 spans 12 residues. The ends were cut back, 5 bases at V and 3 bases at J, with 5 bases in the middle. This CDR3 reads CASSGDYNEQFF. CDR3 bases: TGTGCCAGCAGTGGAGACTACAATGAGCAGTTCTTC.

Many counts were recorded for this clonotype. The chain recombines TRBV12-3 or TRBV12-4 with TRBJ2-5; 9 bases map to TRBD2. Germline trimming cut 3 bases from V and 4 bases from J; bases unmatched to any gene: 3. The CDR3 totals 14 residues. This CDR3 is CASSFGSGGETQYF. The DNA for the CDR3 is TGTGCCAGCAGTTTTGGTAGCGGGGGAGAGACCCAGTACTTC.

This chain joins TRBV7-9 and TRBJ2-7; D not certain. Germline CDR1 is SEHNR and CDR2 is FQNEAQ (reference sequence). CDR3 size: 14 residues. The V gene lost 1 base and the J gene lost 0 bases, with 7 bases spanning the gap. The CDR3 reads CASSLEAGSYEQYF. The CDR3 coding sequence is TGTGCCAGCAGCTTAGAGGCTGGCTCCTACGAGCAGTACTTC.